What follows describes a single TCR beta chain. The sample is drawn from a study of T cells in Graves' hyperthyroidism and ophthalmopathy. CDR1 is MGHDK and CDR2 is SYGVNS in the germline V gene. V was clipped by 1 base and J by 3 bases, with 13 bases between them. The CDR3 totals 16 residues. Regions amplified from RNA transcripts were the TCR beta CDR3 regions. HTBI primers were used for first-round RT-PCR of the TCR CDR3. MiXCR, run by TCRdb on the multiplex PCR reads, gives a single entry per CDR3 protein. This table holds about 570,000 distinct CDR3 sequences, approximately 44% found once. This clonotype was obtained from an adult woman with Graves' disease, either hyperthyroidism or ophthalmopathy (not recorded which). Sequencing was performed on peripheral blood or thyroid tissue (not recorded which). The V gene is TRBV25-1, the J gene TRBJ2-1; D is perhaps TRBD1 (5 bases). As DNA, the CDR3 is TGTGCCAGCAGTGAATCCATGACAGACCGCTACAATGAGCAGTTCTTC. Its protein is CASSESMTDRYNEQFF.